The 24 T cell receptor beta chains given below trace back to one sample, sequenced in a study of blood T cells in healthy people across ages. Next came a second PCR, run for about 6 to 11 cycles, which used a sample-barcoded 5' primer along with a J-beta primer mix. One entry per CDR3 protein results from TCRdb running MiXCR on the 5' RACE reads. The sample shows about 1,800,000 distinct CDR3 sequences, 28% of them seen only once. The sample consisted of blood. These receptors were taken from a woman aged 25 to 39 in good health.

This clonotype has just a few counts. V gene TRBV7-2 combines with J gene TRBJ1-2, with 8 bases matching TRBD1. The CDR3 length is 13 residues. V lost 5 bases and J lost 6; bases outside the gene matches: 5. In germline, CDR1 is SGHTA, CDR2 FQGNSA. The DNA for the CDR3 is TGTGCCAGCAGCCCCGGACAGGGCCATGGCTACACCTTC. Protein sequence: CASSPGQGHGYTF.

This clonotype was observed at least ten times. The gene calls are TRBV20-1 and TRBJ2-1; TRBD2 matches at 7 bases. Germline V lookup: CDR1 DFQATT, CDR2 SNEGSKA (reference sequence). CDR3 size: 15 residues. V shed 2 bases and J 6 bases; nucleotides not matched to a gene: 10. CDR3 DNA sequence: TGCAGTGCTAGACAGCGCAGACTAGCCGGCAATGAGCAGTTCTTC. It is translated as CSARQRRLAGNEQFF.

This clonotype was seen only a few times. The chain recombines TRBV6-4 with TRBJ2-3; either TRBD1 or TRBD2 may supply D (7 bases each). The CDR3 sequence is 14 residues long. Per the germline V gene, CDR1 is MRHNA and CDR2 is SNTAGT. Trimming shortened V by 6 bases and J by 2 bases, and 12 bases separated the two germline ends. This chain's CDR3 is CASSRGGVTDTQYF. The CDR3 coding sequence is TGTGCCAGCAGCAGGGGGGGGGTCACAGATACGCAGTATTTT.

This clonotype was observed at least ten times. This chain connects TRBV9 to TRBJ2-1, with 11 bases identical to TRBD2. Per the germline V gene, CDR1 is SGDLS and CDR2 is YYNGEE. CDR3 size: 15 residues. Trimming removed 4 bases from V and 2 bases from J; junction bases left unmatched: 2. The CDR3 DNA follows: TGTGCCAGCAGCTCTAGCGGGGGGCCCTACAATGAGCAGTTCTTC. Translated: CASSSSGGPYNEQFF.

This clonotype was detected only a few times. The J gene is TRBJ2-1, the V gene TRBV5-1, with D tentatively TRBD1 (7 bases). The CDR3 is 16 amino acids. Deletions cut 4 bases from V and 2 bases from J, with 16 bases between. Germline V gene lookup returns CDR1 SGHRS and CDR2 YFSETQ. CDR3 nucleotides: TGCGCCAGCAGCCGGAGGGGGCAGGGGACCTACAATGAGCAGTTCTTC. It translates to CASSRRGQGTYNEQFF.

A note on this clonotype: Given the absence of the conserved phenylalanine or tryptophan at the CDR3 end, a read error is likely. This chain uses TRBV12-3 or TRBV12-4 with TRBJ2-4, with D hard to call. TRBJ2-5 matches the DNA end more closely, so the J call is doubtful. The CDR3 runs to 13 residues. CDR3: CASSFGSEETQYV. The CDR3 region has the DNA TGTGCCAGCAGTTTCGGCTCGGAAGAGACCCAGTACGTC.

This clonotype was counted a single time. The rearrangement uses TRBV3-1 and TRBJ2-5, with TRBD2 identical over 7 bases. V was pared by 4 bases and J by 11 bases, with 16 bases of the junction left unmatched. This CDR3 comprises 15 residues. Germline CDR1 and CDR2: LGHDT and YNNKEL (reference sequence). CDR3 DNA: TGTGCCAGCAGCCTACGGGGGGACTTATCCTACGGGCAGTACTTC. This sequence encodes CASSLRGDLSYGQYF.

This clonotype has just a few counts. The chain joins TRBV7-9 to TRBJ2-3; 9 bases are a match to TRBD1. V lost 6 bases and J lost 6; bases outside the gene matches: 13. This CDR3 has 16 residues. The germline gives CDR1 SEHNR, CDR2 FQNEAQ (reference sequence). The CDR3 spells CASSRPDRGVWDTQYF. In DNA, the CDR3 is TGTGCCAGCAGTCGACCTGACAGGGGGGTATGGGATACGCAGTATTTT. Together with reference TRBV7-9 and TRBJ2-3, the CDR3 gives the full variable domain: DTGVSQNPRHKITKRGQNVTFRCDPISEHNRLYWYRQTLGQGPEFLTYFQNEAQLEKSRLLSDRFSAERPKGSFSTLEIQRTEQGDSAMYLCASSRPDRGVWDTQYFGPGTRLTVL.

The J gene is TRBJ2-7, the V gene TRBV5-6, with D tentatively TRBD1 (6 bases). Deletions cut 4 bases from V and 5 bases from J, with 22 bases between. Germline values: CDR1 SGHDT, CDR2 YYEEEE. This CDR3 is built from 16 residues. CDR3 region: CASSLGPTGENDEQYF. The CDR3 DNA reads TGTGCCAGCAGCCTGGGTCCGACAGGAGAGAATGACGAGCAGTACTTC.

The sample holds many counts of this clonotype. The chain has TRBV6-2 or TRBV6-3 and TRBJ1-5; no clear D. CDR1 is MNHEY, CDR2 SVGEGT, per germline. Trimming removed 6 bases from V and 4 bases from J, with 13 bases in between. CDR3 length: 14 residues. CDR3 region: CASSRWGPNQPQHF. In nucleotides, the CDR3 is TGTGCCAGCAGCCGATGGGGTCCAAATCAGCCCCAGCATTTT.

In its sample, this clonotype was seen many times. This rearrangement joins TRBV5-1 to TRBJ2-1, with 12 positions matching TRBD2. The germline CDR1 and CDR2 sequences are SGHRS and YFSETQ. This CDR3 contains 16 residues. V lost 4 bases to trimming and J lost 0 bases; unmatched junction nucleotides: 2. This CDR3 reads CASSPSGGASYNEQFF. The CDR3 DNA reads TGCGCCAGCAGCCCTAGCGGGGGGGCCTCCTACAATGAGCAGTTCTTC. Full variable domain (remainder filled in from reference TRBV5-1 and TRBJ2-1): KAGVTQTPRYLIKTRGQQVTLSCSPISGHRSVSWYQQTPGQGLQFLFEYFSETQRNKGNFPGRFSGRQFSNSRSEMNVSTLELGDSALYLCASSPSGGASYNEQFFGPGTRLTVL.

The chain couples TRBV5-1 to TRBJ2-3; the D is unclear. There are 16 residues in the CDR3. The germline V gene encodes CDR1 SGHRS and CDR2 YFSETQ. Trimming pared 0 bases from V and 0 bases from J, leaving 11 bases between. CDR3 sequence reads: CASSLGAQPSTDTQYF. The CDR3 DNA is TGCGCCAGCAGCTTGGGAGCGCAGCCTAGCACAGATACGCAGTATTTT.

This clonotype was observed many times. The junction shows a germline mismatch at one end, possibly a read error. CDR3 loop: CASSQGLAGVYEQYF. The CDR3 coding sequence is TGTGCCAGCAGCCAAGGGCTAGCGGGAGTCTACGAGCAGTACTTC. This sequence joins TRBV10-2 and TRBJ2-7, with 10 bases that match TRBD2. Germline-derived CDR1 and CDR2 are WSHSY and SAAADI. The CDR3 contains 15 residues.

V gene TRBV29-1 combines with J gene TRBJ2-1; tentatively, D is TRBD1 (5 bases). Trimming cost V 4 bases and J 0 bases, with 13 bases left between them. This CDR3 region has 15 residues. Germline CDR1 SQVTM, CDR2 ANQGSEA. The CDR3 region is CSVVGQMSSYNEQFF. CDR3 DNA sequence: TGCAGCGTTGTGGGGCAGATGAGCTCCTACAATGAGCAGTTCTTC.

This clonotype showed up just a few times. The chain joins TRBV20-1 to TRBJ1-4, with D perhaps TRBD1 (6 bases). Trimming left V 6 bases short and J 7 bases short, with 15 bases between. The germline CDR1 and CDR2 sequences are DFQATT and SNEGSKA (reference sequence). The CDR3 is made up of 13 amino acids. CDR3 DNA: TGCAGTGCGAGTGCTGGGGGCGGTGAAAAACTGTTTTTT. Protein product: CSASAGGGEKLFF.

The chain employs TRBV12-5 and TRBJ2-1, with no clear D. Germline CDR1 and CDR2: LGHNT and FRNRAP. This CDR3 region has 11 residues. Trimming pared 7 bases from V and 6 bases from J, leaving 7 bases between. The CDR3 bases are TGTGCTAGTGCCTCCCGCAATGAGCAGTTCTTC. It is translated as CASASRNEQFF.

This clonotype was found many times. The chain employs TRBV7-2 and TRBJ1-2; 8 bases map to TRBD1. The germline CDR1 and CDR2 sequences are SGHTA and FQGNSA. The CDR3 runs 14 residues. The V gene end was trimmed by 4 bases and the J gene end by 6 bases; junction bases not matched to a gene: 7. In nucleotides, the CDR3 is TGTGCCAGCAGCTCGCGACAGGGGAGGGATGGCTACACCTTC. It is translated as CASSSRQGRDGYTF.

As for this clonotype: This may arise from a read error, as a much more abundant clone is one base away. The chain combines TRBV10-3 with TRBJ1-2; D uncertain. Germline V gene data show CDR1 as ENHRY and CDR2 as SYGVKD. This CDR3 contains 13 residues. CDR3 DNA: TGTGCCGTCAGTGAGTCGCCCGAGGATGGCTACACCTTC. As protein: CAVSESPEDGYTF.

This chain joins TRBV7-2 and TRBJ2-7; D is possibly TRBD2 (5 bases). Germline V gene lookup returns CDR1 SGHTA and CDR2 FQGNSA. V lost 0 bases and J lost 7, with 16 bases in between. This CDR3 has 15 amino acids. The CDR3 region is CASSLARGNPGEQYF. DNA for the CDR3: TGTGCCAGCAGCTTAGCGCGAGGGAACCCGGGAGAGCAGTACTTC.

This clonotype was detected a few times. The genes are TRBV29-1 and TRBJ1-1, with 8 bases aligning to TRBD1. Per germline, CDR1 SQVTM and CDR2 ANQGSEA. The CDR3 contains 13 residues. Germline trimming cut 6 bases from V and 3 bases from J; bases unmatched to any gene: 6. The CDR3 DNA reads TGCAGCGTGGCCAGGGGGCGGGACACTGAAGCTTTCTTT. Amino acids: CSVARGRDTEAFF. The variable domain in full, with the rest retrieved from reference TRBV29-1 and TRBJ1-1, is SAVISQKPSRDICQRGTSLTIQCQVDSQVTMMFWYRQQPGQSLTLIATANQGSEATYESGFVIDKFPISRPNLTFSTLTVSNMSPEDSSIYLCSVARGRDTEAFFGQGTRLTVV.

V is TRBV10-3 and J is TRBJ2-5, with 7 bases that match TRBD2. V dropped 4 bases and J dropped 3; count of bases not matched to a gene: 5. This CDR3 has 14 amino acids. Germline V gene sequence: CDR1 ENHRY, CDR2 SYGVKD. CDR3 sequence (DNA): TGTGCCATCAGTGGCCTTGGGGGGGAAGAGACCCAGTACTTC. Residues: CAISGLGGEETQYF.

The CDR3 nucleotides are TGTGCCATCAGGGGAGGATCCGATGAGCAGTTCTTC. Translation: CAIRGGSDEQFF. V and J are TRBV10-3 and TRBJ2-1; a weak D match, TRBD2 (6 bases). The V gene's germline CDR1 is ENHRY and CDR2 SYGVKD. The CDR3 spans 12 residues. V lost 6 bases to trimming and J lost 8 bases, with 11 bases between them.

The chain is built from TRBV13 and TRBJ2-1, with 9 positions matching TRBD2. Germline V lookup: CDR1 PRHDT, CDR2 FYEKMQ (reference sequence). The V gene end was trimmed by 1 base and the J gene end by 3 bases; junction bases not matched to a gene: 10. The CDR3 runs 18 residues. The CDR3 loop is CASSLVRGGRALYNEQFF. The CDR3 DNA reads TGTGCCAGCAGCTTAGTCAGAGGCGGGAGGGCCCTCTACAATGAGCAGTTCTTC.

This clonotype occurred a few times. Germline is not matched at one junction end, which may reflect a read error. The chain recombines TRBV27 with TRBJ1-2, with a tentative D call TRBD1 (6 bases). CDR1 and CDR2 from the germline V gene are MNHEY and SMNVEV (reference sequence). The CDR3 spans 15 residues. The CDR3 loop reads CASSPLGGGFIGHTF. CDR3 coding DNA: TGTGCCAGCAGCCCCCTCGGGGGGGGCTTTATTGGCCACACCTTC.